Detailed here is one T cell receptor beta chain. Its antigen is unknown. The V and J ends lost 2 bases and 8 bases, in that order; junction bases with no gene match: 14. The CDR3 contains 15 residues. Germline V gene lookup returns CDR1 SQVTM and CDR2 ANQGSEA. These data are taken from a study of post-analysis software for immune sequencing data. Study findings and constraints: Normalized Chao1 diversity was significantly lower in multiple sclerosis patients than in controls. TRBV5-6, TRBV5-1 and TRBV20-1 belonged to a set of roughly five TRBV segments that were more frequent in patients than controls.

Each TCR beta cDNA library carried unique molecular identifiers. TCRdb re-derived calls from the PCR reads in MiXCR, one entry per CDR3 protein. The data contain hundreds of thousands of distinct CDR3 sequences, approximately 60% of them singletons. The sequenced material came from blood. The receptor comes from a girl aged 2 to 9 with multiple sclerosis. The V call is TRBV29-1, the J call TRBJ1-2; 7 nucleotides line up with TRBD1. In nucleotides, the CDR3 is TGCAGCGTTGAACGGGAGGGGGCACAAAATTTGGGCTACACCTTC. The encoded protein is CSVEREGAQNLGYTF.